Each of the 10 T cell receptor beta chains below was sequenced from the same sample in a study of response to subunit inactivated influenza vaccine. In TCRdb, the RT-PCR reads were re-called with MiXCR into one record per CDR3 protein. The sample records approximately 230,000 distinct CDR3 sequences, 9% to 15% being singletons. This specimen consisted of non-naive T cells sorted from PBMCs, obtained around 15 days before vaccination. The receptors stem from a man in his fifties who received an inactivated influenza vaccine.

This clonotype appeared a few times. This sequence joins TRBV5-1 and TRBJ1-4; 7 nucleotides line up with TRBD1. Trimming at V came to 2 bases and at J to 6 bases, leaving 4 bases not matched to a gene. The germline gives CDR1 SGHRS, CDR2 YFSETQ. The CDR3 runs to 14 residues. The CDR3 DNA reads TGCGCCAGCAGCTTCCCAGGGGGTGATGAAAAACTGTTTTTT. This encodes CASSFPGGDEKLFF.

The rearrangement uses TRBV7-2 and TRBJ2-4, with D uncertain. The CDR3 loop spans 13 amino acids. V lost 4 bases, J lost 8 bases, and 12 bases lay in between. The germline V gene encodes CDR1 SGHTA and CDR2 FQGNSA. The CDR3 is CASSWNSFDIQYF. The CDR3 nucleotides are TGTGCCAGCAGCTGGAACAGTTTCGACATTCAGTACTTC. Full variable domain (rest looked up from reference TRBV7-2 and TRBJ2-4): GAGVSQSPSNKVTEKGKDVELRCDPISGHTALYWYRQSLGQGLEFLIYFQGNSAPDKSGLPSDRFSAERTGGSVSTLTIQRTQQEDSAVYLCASSWNSFDIQYFGAGTRLSVL.

This clonotype was seen repeatedly, ten times or more. The chain carries TRBV6-1 and TRBJ2-7; 9 nucleotides line up with TRBD1. This CDR3 contains 14 residues. V was pared by 5 bases and J by 5 bases, with 7 bases of the junction left unmatched. Germline V lookup: CDR1 MNHNS, CDR2 SASEGT. The CDR3 DNA reads TGTGCCAGCAGTAATCCGGGACAGGGAAACGAGCAGTACTTC. Its protein product is CASSNPGQGNEQYF.

This sequence joins TRBV20-1 and TRBJ2-1; D is possibly TRBD2 (5 bases). Germline CDR1 reads DFQATT; CDR2 reads SNEGSKA (reference sequence). V was clipped by 3 bases and J by 4 bases, with 13 bases between them. This CDR3 has 14 amino acids. CDR3 in amino acids: CSASLASLYNEQFF. CDR3 nucleotides: TGCAGTGCTAGTTTGGCTAGCTTGTACAATGAGCAGTTCTTC.

The rearrangement links TRBV9 to TRBJ2-1, with D unclear. This CDR3 has 12 amino acids. Germline V gene sequence: CDR1 SGDLS, CDR2 YYNGEE. The V gene lost 0 bases and the J gene lost 9 bases, with 7 bases spanning the gap. Written as DNA, the CDR3 is TGTGCCAGCAGCGTAGCTTTAGGTGAGCAGTTCTTC. Translated, it gives CASSVALGEQFF.

The CDR3: CASSSRSVGRETQYF. The CDR3 bases are TGTGCCAGCAGCTCAAGGTCTGTGGGCAGGGAGACCCAGTACTTC. The rearrangement joins TRBV7-9 to TRBJ2-5; no firm D call. Germline V gene data show CDR1 as SEHNR and CDR2 as FQNEAQ (reference sequence). The CDR3 totals 15 residues. Trimming stripped 4 bases from V and 5 bases from J, with 17 bases between.

This clonotype occurred a few times. This chain joins TRBV30 and TRBJ2-1, with D possibly TRBD2 on 6 matching bases. Trimming cost V 1 base and J 8 bases, with 21 bases left between them. CDR1 and CDR2 (germline): GTSNPN, SVGIG (reference sequence). There are 16 residues in the CDR3. This CDR3 reads CAWSGPAGLPGYEQFF. The CDR3 DNA is TGTGCCTGGAGTGGCCCCGCGGGACTCCCAGGGTATGAGCAGTTCTTC.

This clonotype was seen many times. The chain couples TRBV10-3 to TRBJ2-7; TRBD1 matches 10 bases. Germline CDR1 is ENHRY and CDR2 is SYGVKD. J gave up 2 bases and V 10 bases, and 14 bases lay outside the gene matches. CDR3 size: 16 residues. The CDR3 loop is CATGGTGDPLTYEQYF. As DNA, the CDR3 is TGTGCCACCGGCGGGACAGGGGATCCTCTAACCTACGAGCAGTACTTC.

The chain recombines TRBV6-2 or TRBV6-3 with TRBJ2-5; perhaps TRBD2 as D (6 bases). This CDR3 contains 14 residues. The V end lost 6 bases, the J end lost 1 base, and 12 bases lay between the germline ends. In germline, CDR1 is MNHEY, CDR2 SVGEGT. The CDR3 sequence: CASRSAGFQETQYF. CDR3 nucleotide sequence: TGTGCCAGCAGAAGCGCGGGGTTCCAAGAGACCCAGTACTTC.

This clonotype has a handful of counts. V usage is TRBV6-6 and J usage is TRBJ2-7, with 7 bases aligning to TRBD1. J gave up 7 bases and V 6 bases, and 9 bases lay outside the gene matches. CDR1 is MNHNY and CDR2 is SVGAGI in the germline V gene (reference sequence). The CDR3 spans 13 residues. This CDR3 reads CASSSTGRREQYF. The CDR3, as DNA: TGTGCCAGCAGCTCGACAGGGCGGCGAGAGCAGTACTTC.